This entry lists 25 T cell receptor beta chains sequenced from one sample in a study of T cells in Graves' hyperthyroidism and ophthalmopathy. Amplification yielded TCR beta CDR3 regions, with RNA transcripts as the source. RT-PCR in the first round (using the HTBI primer set) targeted the TCR CDR3. TCRdb reanalysed the multiplex PCR reads using MiXCR and keeps one entry per CDR3 protein. The sample has 640,000 or so distinct CDR3 sequences, approximately 15% seen once. The specimen sequenced was blood. The receptor source for this set is a woman aged 18-30 years with Graves' ophthalmopathy.

The gene calls are TRBV27 and TRBJ1-3; D might be TRBD1 (6 bases). In germline, CDR1 is MNHEY, CDR2 SMNVEV (reference sequence). Trimming pared 6 bases from V and 3 bases from J, leaving 12 bases between. The CDR3 sequence is 14 residues long. The CDR3 loop reads CASRQQGSGNTIYF. CDR3 sequence (DNA): TGTGCCAGCAGACAACAGGGAAGTGGAAACACCATATATTTT.

In its sample, this clonotype was seen many times. The chain employs TRBV20-1 and TRBJ2-3, with TRBD2 identical over 8 bases. The V gene's germline CDR1 is DFQATT and CDR2 SNEGSKA (reference sequence). There are 12 residues in the CDR3. With V trimmed by 6 bases and J by 6 bases, 5 bases remained unmatched. This CDR3 is CSAGLASDTQYF. CDR3 nucleotides: TGCAGTGCCGGACTAGCATCGGATACGCAGTATTTT.

This clonotype was observed many times. The chain couples TRBV20-1 to TRBJ2-1, with D possibly being TRBD2 (6 bases). Trimming took off 3 bases at V and 4 bases at J, with 19 bases between the two ends. Germline V CDR1 and CDR2: DFQATT, SNEGSKA (reference sequence). There are 16 residues in the CDR3. The CDR3 loop reads CSARGWERALYNEQFF. The CDR3 DNA follows: TGCAGTGCTAGGGGTTGGGAGCGGGCCTTATACAATGAGCAGTTCTTC.

This clonotype was seen at least ten times. V usage is TRBV18 and J usage is TRBJ1-1, with D unresolved. The CDR3 extends over 15 amino acids. The germline V gene has CDR1 KGHSH and CDR2 LQKENI. V was cut by 1 base and J by 0 bases, with 9 bases left in between. The CDR3 sequence is CASSPRAEMNTEAFF. CDR3 in DNA: TGTGCCAGCTCACCACGGGCAGAAATGAACACTGAAGCTTTCTTT.

V gene TRBV7-9 combines with J gene TRBJ2-2; tentative D call: TRBD2 (5 bases). Germline loops: CDR1 SEHNR, CDR2 FQNEAQ (reference sequence). The V gene lost 5 bases and the J gene lost 1 base, with 17 bases spanning the gap. The length of the CDR3 is 17 residues. The CDR3 spells CASSLRTDGENTGELFF. The CDR3 region has the DNA TGTGCCAGCAGCCTTAGGACGGACGGGGAGAACACCGGGGAGCTGTTTTTT.

This clonotype appeared many times. The gene calls are TRBV20-1 and TRBJ2-7, with TRBD2 identical over 7 bases. Germline assignment: CDR1 DFQATT and CDR2 SNEGSKA (reference sequence). J gave up 3 bases and V 1 base, and 15 bases lay outside the gene matches. The CDR3 consists of 17 residues. The CDR3 region is CSARAGLVGYLGYEQYF. CDR3 nucleotide sequence: TGCAGTGCTAGAGCTGGACTAGTAGGTTACCTTGGCTACGAGCAGTACTTC.

This clonotype was seen repeatedly, ten times or more. The chain recombines TRBV19 with TRBJ1-6; D remains unclear. This CDR3 has 19 amino acids. Trimming pared 4 bases from V and 10 bases from J, leaving 29 bases between. Germline lookup yields CDR1 LNHDA and CDR2 SQIVND (reference sequence). CDR3 loop: CASSKAIPGVWREGSPLHF. DNA of the CDR3: TGTGCCAGTAGTAAGGCCATCCCGGGCGTGTGGCGCGAAGGGTCACCCCTCCACTTT.

This clonotype was counted only a few times. With a much larger clone just one base away, this may be a read error. The rearrangement joins TRBV7-2 to TRBJ1-1; D remains unclear. Germline CDR1 SGHTA, CDR2 FQGNSA. This CDR3 is built from 14 residues. DNA of the CDR3: TGTGCCTGCAGCTTAGCGCTACCTAGGGCTGAAGCTTTCTTT. This codes for CACSLALPRAEAFF.

This clonotype was detected ten times or more. This sequence joins TRBV7-8 and TRBJ2-1; D may be TRBD2 (6 bases). This CDR3 has 14 amino acids. V shed 5 bases and J shed 8 bases, with 16 bases lying between them. In germline, CDR1 is SGHVS, CDR2 FQNEAQ. CDR3 amino acids: CASSPRERADEQFF. CDR3 coding DNA: TGTGCCAGCAGCCCACGGGAGAGGGCGGATGAGCAGTTCTTC.

This chain connects TRBV7-3 to TRBJ2-7; 8 bases are shared with TRBD2. The CDR3 has 13 amino acids. Germline V gene data show CDR1 as SGHTA and CDR2 as FQGTGA. The V segment lost 5 bases and the J segment 6 bases; nucleotides outside the gene matches: 6. The DNA of the CDR3 is TGTGCCAGCAGCCCCGGACTAGCCGCCGAGCAGTACTTC. Amino acid sequence: CASSPGLAAEQYF.

Notes on this clonotype: A read error may be the cause here, since a much bigger clone is one base away. V is TRBV7-9 and J is TRBJ2-2; D may be TRBD1 (6 bases). Trimming shortened V by 3 bases and J by 4 bases, and 21 bases separated the two germline ends. CDR1 is SEHNR and CDR2 is FQNEAQ in the germline V gene (reference sequence). This CDR3 has 18 amino acids. The DNA for the CDR3 is TGTGCCAGCAGCTTCCATCCCGTATTGGGACACCGCACCGGGGAGCTGTTTTTT. Protein sequence: CASSFHPVLGHRTGELFF.

This chain links TRBV20-1 with TRBJ1-4; D perhaps matches TRBD1 (5 bases). Germline V lookup: CDR1 DFQATT, CDR2 SNEGSKA (reference sequence). With 1 base removed from V and 8 bases from J, the gap between germline ends came to 14 bases. This CDR3 comprises 14 residues. The CDR3 protein is CSARALGVEEKLFF. Here the CDR3 DNA reads TGCAGTGCTAGAGCCTTAGGGGTAGAGGAAAAACTGTTTTTT.

Ten or more counts support this clonotype. The gene calls are TRBV20-1 and TRBJ2-7; D is unresolved. CDR3 length: 12 residues. V was shortened by 6 bases and J by 3 bases, with 12 bases between the two germline ends. Germline CDR1 DFQATT, CDR2 SNEGSKA (reference sequence). CDR3 in DNA: TGCAGTGCCACCCTCGGTGGCTACGAGCAGTACTTC. Translation gives CSATLGGYEQYF.

This clonotype was observed at least ten times. This chain joins TRBV5-1 and TRBJ1-1; TRBD1 might be the D (6 bases). The V end lost 0 bases, the J end lost 3 bases, and 9 bases lay between the germline ends. This CDR3 comprises 14 residues. Germline V gives CDR1 SGHRS, CDR2 YFSETQ. DNA for the CDR3: TGCGCCAGCAGCTTGGCAGGGGATGACACTGAAGCTTTCTTT. It is translated as CASSLAGDDTEAFF.

The chain uses TRBV27 and TRBJ2-7, with 8 nucleotides matching TRBD1. The ends lost 8 bases at V and 6 bases at J; junction bases unmatched: 3. The V gene's germline CDR1 is MNHEY and CDR2 SMNVEV (reference sequence). The CDR3 totals 11 residues. The CDR3 DNA follows: TGTGCCAGCCCCGACAGGGGCGAGCAGTACTTC. This translates into CASPDRGEQYF.

This clonotype showed up many times. The rearrangement joins TRBV11-2 to TRBJ2-2, with a possible D match to TRBD1 (6 bases). The CDR3 is made up of 17 amino acids. Deletions cut 0 bases from V and 1 base from J, with 12 bases between. CDR1 is SGHAT, CDR2 FQNNGV, per germline. The CDR3 DNA sequence: TGTGCCAGCAGCTTAGAGGGGGCAACCATGAACACCGGGGAGCTGTTTTTT. It is translated as CASSLEGATMNTGELFF.

V is TRBV6-5 and J is TRBJ2-3, with 10 bases aligning to TRBD1. The CDR3 has 16 amino acids. Germline loops: CDR1 MNHEY, CDR2 SVGAGI. Unmatched junction bases numbered 5, after V lost 2 bases and J lost 3 bases. The CDR3 reads CASSYTRTGGTDTQYF. The CDR3 nucleotides are TGTGCCAGCAGTTACACCCGGACAGGGGGGACAGATACGCAGTATTTT.

In this sample, this clonotype turned up many times. The chain carries TRBV6-5 and TRBJ2-7, with D uncertain. The CDR3 has 16 amino acids. The germline gives CDR1 MNHEY, CDR2 SVGAGI. With 0 bases removed from V and 2 bases from J, the gap between germline ends came to 14 bases. The CDR3: CASSYSNLVGTYEQYF. The DNA of the CDR3 is TGTGCCAGCAGTTACTCGAACCTAGTGGGGACCTACGAGCAGTACTTC.

This clonotype was detected many times. The V and J genes are TRBV27 and TRBJ2-3; 12 nucleotides line up with TRBD2. CDR3 length: 20 residues. CDR1 and CDR2 from the germline V gene are MNHEY and SMNVEV (reference sequence). The V and J ends lost 3 bases and 0 bases, in that order; junction bases with no gene match: 13. The CDR3 DNA reads TGTGCCAGCAGTTTTAGGAGTCGGCTAGCGGGAGGGCCTAGCACAGATACGCAGTATTTT. It is translated as CASSFRSRLAGGPSTDTQYF.

This clonotype was found many times. The gene calls are TRBV20-1 and TRBJ1-5; unclear D gene. Germline lookup yields CDR1 DFQATT and CDR2 SNEGSKA (reference sequence). Trimming stripped 3 bases from V and 9 bases from J, with 9 bases between. This CDR3 comprises 11 residues. In nucleotides, the CDR3 is TGCAGTGCTAGCCCCGGTGGGCCCCAGCATTTT. Translation gives CSASPGGPQHF.

The chain uses TRBV30 and TRBJ2-7; D remains ambiguous. In germline, CDR1 is GTSNPN, CDR2 SVGIG (reference sequence). This CDR3 contains 11 residues. V lost 4 bases and J lost 3, with 7 bases in between. The CDR3 DNA sequence: TGTGCCTGGAATGTAGGCTACGAGCAGTACTTC. Translation gives CAWNVGYEQYF.

Ten or more counts support this clonotype. This chain connects TRBV25-1 to TRBJ2-7; 9 nucleotides line up with TRBD1. V was pared by 4 bases and J by 3 bases, with 7 bases of the junction left unmatched. CDR3 length: 15 residues. Germline assignment: CDR1 MGHDK and CDR2 SYGVNS. Here the CDR3 reads CASSAPGQGYYEQYF. The CDR3 DNA sequence: TGTGCCAGCAGTGCCCCGGGACAGGGATACTACGAGCAGTACTTC.

This clonotype was counted only a few times. This chain links TRBV7-9 with TRBJ2-3; D is ambiguous. This CDR3 spans 15 amino acids. The V gene lost 3 bases and the J gene lost 0 bases, with 10 bases spanning the gap. Germline CDR1 is SEHNR and CDR2 is FQNEAQ (reference sequence). Here the CDR3 reads CASSLRRPSTDTQYF. In DNA form, the CDR3 reads TGTGCCAGCAGCTTGCGAAGGCCTAGCACAGATACGCAGTATTTT.

This clonotype came up many times. The chain combines TRBV7-9 with TRBJ2-7; 9 nucleotides line up with TRBD1. The CDR3 contains 15 residues. With V trimmed by 0 bases and J by 5 bases, 5 bases remained unmatched. CDR1 is SEHNR, CDR2 FQNEAQ, per germline (reference sequence). The CDR3 loop reads CASSLAGQGTDEQYF. The CDR3 bases are TGTGCCAGCAGCTTAGCCGGACAGGGGACCGACGAGCAGTACTTC.

Only a few counts were recorded for this clonotype. In DNA form, the CDR3 reads TGTGCCAGCAGTTACTCAGTAACAGGGGGCATACTGTTTTTT. Translating it yields CASSYSVTGGILFF. The chain has TRBV6-6 and TRBJ1-4, with 9 bases lining up with TRBD1. Germline loops: CDR1 MNHNY, CDR2 SVGAGI (reference sequence). Trimming at V came to 0 bases and at J to 13 bases, leaving 6 bases not matched to a gene. The CDR3 is made up of 14 amino acids.